The clone carrying this T cell receptor beta chain appeared a few times. The junction shows a germline mismatch at one end, possibly a read error. The source of the sample is a study of metastatic and nonmetastatic thyroid tumors. TCRdb ran MiXCR on the PCR reads. The data contain 30,000 to 40,000 clones, approximately 30% of them singletons. The CDR3 consists of 15 residues. Germline lookup yields CDR1 WSHSY and CDR2 SAAADI. Prior to thyroid surgery, none of the patients had received any treatment. The receptor's source is a female donor with papillary thyroid cancer or a benign thyroid nodule (not recorded which). Some clones in this sample may be carry-over from other donors' samples. Sequenced: blood. The V gene is TRBV10-2, the J gene TRBJ2-7, with TRBD1 identical over 9 bases. CDR3 nucleotides: TGCGCCGGCAGTGAAACCGGGACAGGGTTCTACGAGCGGTACTTC. Translated, it gives CAGSETGTGFYERYF.